The text below deals with one TCR beta chain. The data derive from a study of blood T cell repertoires in COVID-19. Seattle-derived patients entered the study during active infection and were followed longitudinally. V shed 5 bases, J shed 2 bases, and the junction held 18 bases outside the gene matches. Looked up from germline, CDR1 is SGHTA and CDR2 is FQGNSA. The CDR3 is 19 residues long. TCRdb's table, derived via immunoSEQ multiplex PCR, lists solely in-frame clones and lacks some. Here the sample spans roughly 240,000 clones, 86% being singletons. The source of this sequence is a woman older than 75 with COVID-19, enrolled during active disease. V usage is TRBV7-2 and J usage is TRBJ1-2; 9 bases are a match to TRBD1. The material sequenced was peripheral blood. CDR3 in amino acids: CASSPGPGQGFSHNYGYTF. For the CDR3, the DNA is TGTGCCAGCAGCCCAGGGCCGGGACAGGGATTCTCCCACAACTATGGCTACACCTTC.